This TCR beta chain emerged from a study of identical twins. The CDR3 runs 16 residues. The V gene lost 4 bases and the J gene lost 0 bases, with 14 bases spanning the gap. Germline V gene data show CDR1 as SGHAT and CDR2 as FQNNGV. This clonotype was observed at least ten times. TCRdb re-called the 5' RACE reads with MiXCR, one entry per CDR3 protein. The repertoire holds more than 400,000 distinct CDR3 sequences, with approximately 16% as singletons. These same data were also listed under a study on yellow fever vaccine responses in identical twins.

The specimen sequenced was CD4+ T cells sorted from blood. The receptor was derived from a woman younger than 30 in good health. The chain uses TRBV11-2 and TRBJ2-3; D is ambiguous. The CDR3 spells CASSYLSTPSTDTQYF. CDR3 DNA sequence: TGTGCCAGCAGCTACTTATCAACCCCGAGCACAGATACGCAGTATTTT.